One T cell receptor beta chain is described in this entry. The trim removed 5 bases at V and 2 bases at J, leaving 14 bases unmatched. CDR1 is SEHNR and CDR2 is FQNEAQ in the germline V gene (reference sequence). The CDR3 consists of 17 residues. This sample was included in a study of blood T cell repertoires in COVID-19. Whole-study context: The study drew acute and convalescent COVID-19 samples from the United States, Italy and Spain. T cells, B-cell-depleted T cells, or PBMCs supplied cDNA or gDNA.

In the study's own analysis: Estimated nucleated cell counts came from reference gene primer amplification. Repertoires were generated with immunoSEQ multiplex PCR, while TCRdb's copy carries only in-frame clones and drops some. That table is the source of V, J and clone size, and D and trimming were worked out from the DNA. The sample has some 120,000 clones, around four fifths seen once. V usage is TRBV7-9 and J usage is TRBJ1-2, with 7 bases identical to TRBD1. Sequencing input: peripheral blood. The clonotype comes from an older man with active or convalescent COVID-19. CDR3 residues: CASSPPSGDRENYGYTF. The CDR3 DNA sequence: TGTGCCAGCAGCCCCCCCTCCGGAGACAGGGAGAACTATGGCTACACCTTC.